This T cell receptor beta chain derives from a study of blood T cell repertoires in COVID-19. Trimming cost V 7 bases and J 1 base, with 4 bases left between them. The CDR3 is made up of 10 amino acids. Per the germline V gene, CDR1 is DFQATT and CDR2 is SNEGSKA (reference sequence). Sequencing was performed with immunoSEQ multiplex PCR; in TCRdb, only in-frame clones are kept and a portion is missing. The sample lists about 320,000 clones; 86% were seen once. The clonotype was recovered from a woman between 45 and 60 years old with acute or convalescent COVID-19. The sequenced sample consisted of peripheral blood. The chain couples TRBV20-1 to TRBJ2-5; D gene unclear. CDR3 amino acids: CSGSQETQYF. The CDR3 coding sequence is TGCAGTGGGAGCCAAGAGACCCAGTACTTC.